This T cell receptor beta chain was observed in a study of T cell responses to AZD1222 COVID-19 vaccine. Study details: Second-dose intervals of approximately 4 or approximately 12 weeks were pooled.

Remarks on this clone: No antigen is known for it.

The method was immunoSEQ multiplex PCR; TCRdb's version includes in-frame clones alone and lacks a portion of them. The sample records 150,000 to 200,000 clones, 92% being singletons. Regarding the study as a whole: Regions 160-218 and 743-854 dominated among vaccine-associated CD4 TCRs spanning spike. A rise in Spike-specific TCR breadth and depth followed two AZD1222 doses.

The CDR3 loop spans 13 amino acids. Germline V gene sequence: CDR1 LNHDA, CDR2 SQIVND (reference sequence). V shed 8 bases and J shed 4 bases, with 14 bases lying between them. The chain combines TRBV19 with TRBJ1-1; tentative D call: TRBD1 (5 bases). The sequencing here drew on peripheral blood, taken on day 0 of AZD1222 vaccination. This TCR derives from an adult in good health. In nucleotides, the CDR3 is TGTGCCAGTGGGGGGGGAATGGGCACTGAAGCTTTCTTT. Translation: CASGGGMGTEAFF. Full variable domain (missing parts from reference TRBV19 and TRBJ1-1): DGGITQSPKYLFRKEGQNVTLSCEQNLNHDAMYWYRQDPGQGLRLIYYSQIVNDFQKGDIAEGYSVSREKKESFPLTVTSAQKNPTAFYLCASGGGMGTEAFFGQGTRLTVV.